This T cell receptor beta chain was sequenced during a study of CD8 T cells in ankylosing spondylitis. Study findings and constraints: There was a TCR beta motif, made of roughly eight highly homologous variants, that appeared characteristic of ankylosing spondylitis blood. Reactive arthritis synovial fluid and blood were previously reported to contain some motif variants.

MiXCR was run by TCRdb on the 5' RACE reads, yielding one entry per CDR3 protein. The sample lists around 140,000 distinct CDR3 sequences; roughly 10% were seen once. The germline V gene has CDR1 SGHAT and CDR2 FQNNGV. The CDR3 sequence is 12 residues long. As to this clonotype: The target antigen is unknown. The junction shows a germline mismatch at one end, possibly a read error.

This receptor was identified in a female donor with ankylosing spondylitis or in good health (not recorded which). The material sequenced was blood, either unsorted or a sorted T cell fraction (not recorded which). V gene TRBV11-2 combines with J gene TRBJ2-3; D unresolved. The CDR3 nucleotides read TGTACCAGCAGCTTAGGGCTACCGACGCAGTATTTT. Protein sequence: CTSSLGLPTQYF. Based on the CDR3 plus reference TRBV11-2 and TRBJ2-3, the full variable domain is EAGVAQSPRYKIIEKRQSVAFWCNPISGHATLYWYQQILGQGPKLLIQFQNNGVVDDSQLPKDRFSAERLKGVDSTLKIQPAKLEDSAVYLCTSSLGLPTQYFGPGTRLTVL.